These 7 T cell receptor beta chains came from one sample sequenced in a study of T cell changes during pregnancy in multiple sclerosis. Generated by immunoSEQ multiplex PCR, the TCRdb table keeps only in-frame clones and is missing some. In the table there are 100,000 or so clones, around 93% of which are singletons. The specimen comprised peripheral blood, sampled before pregnancy. Receptors were obtained from a female donor with multiple sclerosis, enrolled in a pregnancy study.

The chain joins TRBV19 to TRBJ1-2; no clear D gene. V lost 9 bases and J lost 0, with 11 bases in between. This CDR3 is built from 13 residues. Germline CDR1 and CDR2: LNHDA and SQIVND (reference sequence). The CDR3 DNA reads as TGTGCCAGGGTACAGCCACCTAACTATGGCTACACCTTC. Translating it yields CARVQPPNYGYTF.

This chain links TRBV27 with TRBJ2-2; 7 bases map to TRBD1. Looked up from germline, CDR1 is MNHEY and CDR2 is SMNVEV (reference sequence). V lost 1 base and J lost 7; bases outside the gene matches: 9. The CDR3 sequence is 16 residues long. This CDR3 reads CASSLYGTELNGELFF. For the CDR3, the DNA is TGTGCCAGCAGTTTATACGGGACAGAGTTGAACGGGGAGCTGTTTTTT.

This sequence joins TRBV30 and TRBJ2-3; D remains ambiguous. This CDR3 has 11 amino acids. V lost 8 bases, J lost 4 bases, and 10 bases lay in between. The germline V gene has CDR1 GTSNPN and CDR2 SVGIG (reference sequence). CDR3 loop: CAHLGPDTQYF. CDR3 nucleotides: TGTGCCCACCTAGGCCCAGATACGCAGTATTTT.

The chain carries TRBV28 and TRBJ1-1, with D perhaps matching TRBD1 (5 bases). The V gene's germline CDR1 is MDHEN and CDR2 SYDVKM. The CDR3 has 14 amino acids. V was pared by 8 bases and J by 0 bases, with 13 bases between. The CDR3 here is CASANGALNTEAFF. As DNA, the CDR3 is TGTGCCAGCGCGAATGGGGCTTTGAACACTGAAGCTTTCTTT.

The chain joins TRBV2 to TRBJ2-6; 7 bases agree with TRBD1. The germline CDR1 and CDR2 sequences are SNHLY and FYNNEI. After removal of 7 bases from V and 0 bases from J, the junction contained 9 bases not matched to a gene. The CDR3 sequence is 17 residues long. The CDR3 DNA reads as TGTGCCAGCACCCGACAGGGCTCCAACTCTGGGGCCAACGTCCTGACTTTC. It codes for CASTRQGSNSGANVLTF.

J is TRBJ2-7 and V is TRBV11-2; D gene ambiguous. V lost 5 bases, J lost 0 bases, and 17 bases lay in between. In germline, CDR1 is SGHAT, CDR2 FQNNGV. CDR3 size: 16 residues. CDR3 nucleotide sequence: TGTGCCAGCAGCGCCGCCCTCGGCGCTAGCTCCTACGAGCAGTACTTC. Amino acid sequence: CASSAALGASSYEQYF.

This clone was seen once. The rearrangement links TRBV18 to TRBJ1-5, with 9 bases identical to TRBD1. V was clipped by 1 base and J by 7 bases; unmatched bases: 2. The CDR3 spans 14 residues. CDR1 and CDR2 from the germline V gene are KGHSH and LQKENI. In DNA, the CDR3 is TGTGCCAGCTCACCACGGACAGGGGAACAGCCCCAGCATTTT. Amino acid sequence: CASSPRTGEQPQHF. Drawing the rest from reference TRBV18 and TRBJ1-5, the complete variable domain is NAGVMQNPRHLVRRRGQEARLRCSPMKGHSHVYWYRQLPEEGLKFMVYLQKENIIDESGMPKERFSAEFPKEGPSILRIQQVVRGDSAAYFCASSPRTGEQPQHFGDGTRLSIL.